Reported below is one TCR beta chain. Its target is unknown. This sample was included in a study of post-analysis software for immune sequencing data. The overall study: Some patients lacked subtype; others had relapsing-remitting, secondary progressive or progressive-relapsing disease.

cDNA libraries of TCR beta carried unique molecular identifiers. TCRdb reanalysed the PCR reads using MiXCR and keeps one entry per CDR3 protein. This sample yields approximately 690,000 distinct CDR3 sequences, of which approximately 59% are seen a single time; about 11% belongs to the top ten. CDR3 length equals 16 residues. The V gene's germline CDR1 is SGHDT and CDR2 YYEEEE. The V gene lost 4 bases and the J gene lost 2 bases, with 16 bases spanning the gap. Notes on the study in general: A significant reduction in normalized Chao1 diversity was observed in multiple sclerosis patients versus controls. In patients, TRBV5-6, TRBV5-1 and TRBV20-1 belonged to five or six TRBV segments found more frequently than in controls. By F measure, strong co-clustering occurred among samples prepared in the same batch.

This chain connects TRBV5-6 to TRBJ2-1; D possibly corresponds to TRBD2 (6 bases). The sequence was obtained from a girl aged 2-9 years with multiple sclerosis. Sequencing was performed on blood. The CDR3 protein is CASSSTTSNPYNEQFF. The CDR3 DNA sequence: TGTGCCAGCAGCAGCACCACTAGCAACCCCTACAATGAGCAGTTCTTC.